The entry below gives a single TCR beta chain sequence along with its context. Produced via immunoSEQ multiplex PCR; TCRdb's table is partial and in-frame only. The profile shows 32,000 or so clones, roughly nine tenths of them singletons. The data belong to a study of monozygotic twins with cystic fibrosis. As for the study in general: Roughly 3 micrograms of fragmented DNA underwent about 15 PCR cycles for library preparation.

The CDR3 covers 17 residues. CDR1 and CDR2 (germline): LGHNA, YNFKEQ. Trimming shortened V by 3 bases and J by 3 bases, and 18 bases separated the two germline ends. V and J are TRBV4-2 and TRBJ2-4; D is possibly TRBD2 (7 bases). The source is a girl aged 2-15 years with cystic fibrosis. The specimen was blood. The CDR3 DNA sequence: TGTGCCAGCAGCCATCCCACAGGGAGGGAAGACAAAAACATTCAGTACTTC. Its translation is CASSHPTGREDKNIQYF.